This is a list of T cell receptor beta chains from one sample in a study of blood T cell repertoires in COVID-19. The method was immunoSEQ multiplex PCR; TCRdb's version includes in-frame clones alone and lacks a portion of them. Of 200,000 to 250,000 clones in the sample, more than 85% were seen once. The sample consisted of peripheral blood. The receptors derive from a woman in her 70s with active or convalescent COVID-19. The CDR3 runs from the conserved cysteine through the conserved F or W. D genes are given only for firm matches. Rows give clone size only sometimes, using once, few, many, or a class for an expanded clone.

D	V	size	J	CDR3	DNA
TRBD1	TRBV18	-	TRBJ2-7	CASSPRGTGGSYEQYF	TGTGCCAGCTCACCTAGGGGGACAGGGGGCTCGTACGAGCAGTACTTC
-	TRBV20-1	-	TRBJ1-1	CSAQIQAKAFF	TGCAGTGCTCAAATACAGGCGAAAGCTTTCTTT
-	TRBV5-6	-	TRBJ1-1	CASSLFREEAFF	TGTGCCAGCAGCTTGTTCCGGGAGGAGGCTTTCTTT
-	TRBV24-1	few	TRBJ1-2	CATSESFYGYTF	TGTGCCACCAGTGAGAGCTTCTATGGCTACACCTTC
TRBD2	TRBV2	-	TRBJ2-5	CASSRPSGQETQYF	TGTGCCAGCAGTCGGCCTAGCGGGCAAGAGACCCAGTACTTC
TRBD1	TRBV9	-	TRBJ1-6	CASSVGTRENRGKADSPLHF	TGTGCCAGCAGCGTAGGAACTAGGGAAAACAGGGGGAAGGCGGATTCACCCCTCCACTTT
-	TRBV7-8	-	TRBJ1-1	CASMRVVGETEAFF	TGTGCCAGCATGAGGGTGGTCGGTGAGACTGAAGCTTTCTTT
TRBD2	TRBV3-1/TRBV3-2	-	TRBJ2-3	CASSPTSLSVTDTQYF	TGTGCCAGCAGCCCGACTAGCCTGTCAGTGACAGATACGCAGTATTTT
TRBD1	TRBV18	once	TRBJ2-1	CASSPGTAYNEQFF	TGTGCCAGCTCACCCGGGACAGCCTACAATGAGCAGTTCTTC
-	TRBV7-2	-	TRBJ2-5	CASSLGPLATRETQYF	TGTGCCAGCAGCCTGGGGCCTCTAGCGACACGGGAGACCCAGTACTTC
TRBD1	TRBV19	-	TRBJ1-1	CATQDRMNTEAFF	TGTGCCACTCAGGACAGGATGAACACTGAAGCTTTCTTT
TRBD1	TRBV3-1/TRBV3-2	-	TRBJ2-7	CASSGRTGGFYEQYF	TGTGCCAGCAGCGGCCGGACAGGGGGCTTCTACGAGCAGTACTTC
-	TRBV11-2	-	TRBJ2-3	CASSLGGRTDTQYF	TGTGCCAGCAGCTTAGGCGGTCGCACAGATACGCAGTATTTT
-	TRBV7-9	-	TRBJ1-4	CASSLGTANEKLFF	TGTGCCAGCAGCTTAGGGACAGCAAATGAAAAACTGTTTTTT
-	TRBV2	-	TRBJ2-3	CASSGEVTDTQYF	TGTGCCAGCAGTGGAGAGGTAACAGATACGCAGTATTTT
-	TRBV6-5	-	TRBJ1-2	CASSSSERVGSGYTF	TGTGCCAGCAGTTCCAGCGAGAGGGTGGGTAGTGGCTACACCTTC
-	TRBV25-1	-	TRBJ1-6	CASSEEGYNSPLHF	TGTGCCAGCAGTGAGGAGGGGTATAATTCACCCCTCCACTTT
-	TRBV9	once	TRBJ2-5	CASSVGPEETQYF	TGTGCCAGCAGCGTAGGGCCGGAGGAGACCCAGTACTTC
TRBD2	TRBV18	once	TRBJ2-7	CASSLQMTSFYEQYF	TGTGCCAGCTCACTCCAAATGACTAGCTTCTACGAGCAGTACTTC
-	TRBV6-5	-	TRBJ1-1	CASSHDRREAFF	TGTGCCAGCAGCCATGACAGGAGGGAAGCTTTCTTT
-	TRBV7-2	-	TRBJ1-4	CASSLEGTGALEKLFF	TGTGCCAGCAGCTTAGAGGGGACTGGGGCGTTGGAAAAACTGTTTTTT
TRBD2	TRBV23-1	once	TRBJ2-4	CAWGLSGGKAKNIQYF	TGCGCCTGGGGGCTCAGCGGGGGTAAGGCCAAAAACATTCAGTACTTC
-	TRBV6-2/TRBV6-3	-	TRBJ2-5	CASSYIEGKETQYF	TGTGCCAGCAGTTATATCGAGGGAAAAGAGACCCAGTACTTC
-	TRBV18	-	TRBJ1-3	CASSPIEVSGNTIYF	TGTGCCAGCTCACCCATAGAAGTCTCTGGAAACACCATATATTTT
TRBD1	TRBV2	-	TRBJ2-7	CASGPQGAWEQYF	TGTGCCAGCGGACCCCAGGGGGCATGGGAGCAGTACTTC
-	TRBV5-1	-	TRBJ2-2	CASSLTAANTGELFF	TGCGCCAGCAGCCTGACAGCAGCGAACACCGGGGAGCTGTTTTTT
-	TRBV18	-	TRBJ1-1	CASSPPTGPLGAFF	TGTGCCAGCTCACCACCGACAGGTCCCCTGGGAGCTTTCTTT
-	TRBV18	-	TRBJ1-5	CASSLGPNQPQHF	TGTGCCAGCTCATTGGGCCCCAATCAGCCCCAGCATTTT
TRBD2	TRBV7-2	-	TRBJ2-2	CASSRTSGGDTGELFF	TGTGCCAGCAGCAGGACTAGCGGGGGGGACACCGGGGAGCTGTTTTTT
TRBD2	TRBV6-5	-	TRBJ2-7	CASSRGDEQYF	TGTGCCAGCAGTCGGGGGGACGAGCAGTACTTC
-	TRBV27	once	TRBJ2-7	CATRGSGVSYEQYF	TGTGCCACCAGGGGCTCAGGGGTTTCCTACGAGCAGTACTTC
-	TRBV14	-	TRBJ1-2	CASSQRGGSIYGYTF	TGTGCCAGCAGCCAGCGAGGGGGAAGTATCTATGGCTACACCTTC
-	TRBV11-3	-	TRBJ2-5	CASSLGGWGRSLQETQYF	TGTGCCAGCAGCTTAGGAGGTTGGGGCCGCTCCCTTCAAGAGACCCAGTACTTC
TRBD1	TRBV2	-	TRBJ1-3	CASTRDRSSGNTIYF	TGTGCCAGCACCCGGGACAGGAGCTCTGGAAACACCATATATTTT
TRBD2	TRBV9	-	TRBJ2-2	CASSAPLGQISGGATGELFF	TGTGCCAGCAGCGCCCCATTGGGACAGATTAGCGGGGGGGCCACCGGGGAGCTGTTTTTT
TRBD1	TRBV6-5	-	TRBJ2-7	CASSLGQSYEQYF	TGTGCCAGCAGTTTGGGACAGTCGTACGAGCAGTACTTC
TRBD1	TRBV29-1	-	TRBJ2-2	CSVGQDVSGELFF	TGCAGCGTGGGACAGGATGTCTCCGGGGAGCTGTTTTTT
TRBD1	TRBV4-3	-	TRBJ2-2	CASSQGGGQGYTGELFF	TGCGCCAGCAGCCAAGGCGGGGGACAGGGGTACACCGGGGAGCTGTTTTTT
-	TRBV3-1/TRBV3-2	-	TRBJ1-2	CASSQGEQGAYGYTF	TGTGCCAGCAGCCAAGGGGAACAGGGCGCCTATGGCTACACCTTC
TRBD1	TRBV6-5	-	TRBJ1-2	CASSKTGNYGYTF	TGTGCCAGCAGCAAGACAGGGAACTATGGCTACACCTTC
-	TRBV4-3	-	TRBJ2-2	CASSQRLVRSSTGGELFF	TGCGCCAGCAGCCAAAGGTTGGTCAGATCTTCGACGGGCGGGGAGCTGTTTTTT
TRBD2	TRBV4-3	-	TRBJ2-1	CASSQDLSGGANYNEQFF	TGCGCCAGCAGCCAAGATCTAAGCGGGGGGGCAAACTACAATGAGCAGTTCTTC
TRBD2	TRBV9	once	TRBJ2-7	CASSVLAGGNEQYF	TGTGCCAGCAGCGTACTAGCGGGGGGGAACGAGCAGTACTTC
-	TRBV6-2/TRBV6-3	-	TRBJ1-1	CASSYSTTRGWTEAFF	TGTGCCAGCAGTTACTCGACAACCAGGGGTTGGACTGAAGCTTTCTTT
-	TRBV2	-	TRBJ2-3	CASRVRLADTQYF	TGTGCCAGCAGAGTAAGACTAGCAGATACGCAGTATTTT
TRBD2	TRBV18	-	TRBJ2-1	CASSPTSGAGNEQFF	TGTGCCAGCTCACCGACTAGCGGGGCGGGTAATGAGCAGTTCTTC
TRBD1	TRBV7-9	few	TRBJ1-5	CASSPQGAQPQHF	TGTGCCAGCAGCCCACAGGGGGCCCAGCCCCAGCATTTT
-	TRBV12-3/TRBV12-4	-	TRBJ2-2	CASSLVSGELFF	TGTGCCAGCAGTTTAGTGAGCGGGGAGCTGTTTTTT
TRBD1	TRBV6-1	-	TRBJ1-2	CASSDRQGKDGYTF	TGTGCCAGCAGTGATCGACAGGGGAAGGATGGCTACACCTTC
-	TRBV10-1	-	TRBJ2-2	CASSGSVTGELFF	TGCGCCAGCAGTGGGTCTGTAACCGGGGAGCTGTTTTTT
TRBD1	TRBV5-5	-	TRBJ1-2	CASRTGYYGYTF	TGTGCCAGCAGGACAGGGTACTATGGCTACACCTTC
TRBD1	TRBV7-9	-	TRBJ2-1	CASSLEGGAYNEQFF	TGTGCCAGCAGCTTAGAAGGGGGCGCCTACAATGAGCAGTTCTTC
TRBD1	TRBV9	-	TRBJ1-1	CASSPVVRGQAFF	TGTGCCAGCAGCCCAGTTGTGAGGGGGCAAGCTTTCTTT
-	TRBV7-8	-	TRBJ1-5	CASSLGADQPQHF	TGTGCCAGCAGCTTAGGGGCCGATCAGCCCCAGCATTTT
TRBD1	TRBV7-3	-	TRBJ1-2	CASSLGTGGGYTF	TGTGCCAGCAGCTTAGGGACAGGGGGTGGCTACACCTTC
-	TRBV7-2	-	TRBJ1-2	CASVGLALDRYGYTF	TGTGCCAGCGTCGGACTAGCTTTGGACCGCTATGGCTACACCTTC
-	TRBV5-1	-	TRBJ2-3	CASRERAPSTDTQYF	TGCGCCAGCAGGGAGAGGGCCCCTAGCACAGATACGCAGTATTTT
-	TRBV6-2/TRBV6-3	-	TRBJ1-1	CASSWGGRVTEAFF	TGTGCCAGCAGTTGGGGGGGTCGGGTCACTGAAGCTTTCTTT
-	TRBV5-1	-	TRBJ1-3	CASSLWTDSGNTIYF	TGCGCCAGCAGCTTATGGACAGACTCTGGAAACACCATATATTTT